The subject of this entry is one T cell receptor (beta chain). What it recognizes is unknown. The data were obtained in a study of cytomegalovirus exposure and HLA in healthy donors. Use of 60 Vbeta and 13 Jbeta primers characterized the PCR. Original methodology: Later reanalysis found approximately 76 million unique TCR beta chains, some 10 million of them shared. Measured with immunoSEQ multiplex PCR; TCRdb has only the in-frame clones, and not every one. V and J calls plus clone size are reproduced from that table; the DNA served to infer D and trimming. The sample holds 200,000 to 250,000 clones, approximately 80% seen once. Study-wide results and caveats: Productive rates of about 90% or about 30% were seen for most TCR beta V segments in an earlier analysis.

Unmatched junction bases numbered 11, after V lost 8 bases and J lost 3 bases. CDR1 and CDR2 from the germline V gene are SNHLY and FYNNEI. CDR3 length equals 16 residues. The receptor was derived from a girl aged 10-17 years in good health and CMV-seronegative. The genes are TRBV2 and TRBJ2-3, with 10 positions matching TRBD2. The specimen was PBMCs. CDR3 region: CASLKRASGSTDTQYF. The CDR3 coding sequence is TGTGCCAGCCTGAAGAGAGCTAGCGGGAGTACAGATACGCAGTATTTT.